The clone carrying this TCR beta chain occurred a few times. Its antigen remains unidentified. The sample belongs to a study of cytomegalovirus exposure and HLA in healthy donors. Study-wide results and limits: In vitro, three CMV-associated chains proved specific for CMV antigens. Common viral pathogens seemed to be connected with several of the most significant clusters, according to a later analysis. In a later analysis, HLA-associated beta chains showed higher expansion and lower generation probabilities than comparable chains.

Germline CDR1 and CDR2: SGHRS and YFSETQ. Trimming shortened V by 5 bases and J by 2 bases, and 10 bases separated the two germline ends. The CDR3 runs 13 residues. PCR was performed using 60 Vbeta and 13 Jbeta primers. Assay used: immunoSEQ multiplex PCR; TCRdb lists only in-frame clones, some missing. The sample consists of fewer than 200,000 clones, around 83% of them appearing once. The V gene is TRBV5-1, the J gene TRBJ1-1, with D perhaps TRBD1 (5 bases). The sequence was obtained from a man in his fifties or sixties in good health and CMV-seronegative. Sequenced: PBMCs. The CDR3 DNA is TGCGCCAGCAGTCATCAGGGAAACACTGAAGCTTTCTTT. This codes for CASSHQGNTEAFF.